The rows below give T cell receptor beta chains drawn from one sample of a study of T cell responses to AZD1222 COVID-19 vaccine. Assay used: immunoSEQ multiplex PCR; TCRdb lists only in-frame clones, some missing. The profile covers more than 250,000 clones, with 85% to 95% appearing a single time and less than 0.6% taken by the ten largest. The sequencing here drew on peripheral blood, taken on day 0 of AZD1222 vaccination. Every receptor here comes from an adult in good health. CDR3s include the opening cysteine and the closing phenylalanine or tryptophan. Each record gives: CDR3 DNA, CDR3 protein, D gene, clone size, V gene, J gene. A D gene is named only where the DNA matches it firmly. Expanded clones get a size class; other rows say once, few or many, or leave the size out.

TGTGCCAGTAGTCGGCAGTCCAATGAGCAGTTCTTC,CASSRQSNEQFF,NA,NA,TRBV19,TRBJ2-1
TGTGCCACCAGCGCACGGACAGGGCTTGGCTACACCTTC,CATSARTGLGYTF,TRBD1,NA,TRBV24-1,TRBJ1-2
TGTGCCACCGGGACAGCCTATAATTCACCCCTCCACTTT,CATGTAYNSPLHF,TRBD1,once,TRBV27,TRBJ1-6
TGTGCCAGCACCCAGGGACTTAGAGAGACCCAGTACTTC,CASTQGLRETQYF,NA,NA,TRBV2,TRBJ2-5
TGCGCCAGCAGCCAAGACCTGGGGGGAGGGTACGGCGAGCAGTACTTC,CASSQDLGGGYGEQYF,TRBD2,NA,TRBV4-1,TRBJ2-7
TGTGCCAGCAGTCCCCTCGGCAGAAAAGAGACCCAGTACTTC,CASSPLGRKETQYF,NA,once,TRBV28,TRBJ2-5
TGTGCCAGCAGTGAAGGCAGGGGGAGGTACGAGCAGTACTTC,CASSEGRGRYEQYF,NA,NA,TRBV2,TRBJ2-7
TGTGCCAGCAGTCCCGGGGGGCCCCAGCATTTT,CASSPGGPQHF,NA,NA,TRBV12-3/TRBV12-4,TRBJ1-5
TGTGCCAGCAGCATTCGGACAGGGGCCGGAGACGAAAAACTGTTTTTT,CASSIRTGAGDEKLFF,TRBD1,NA,TRBV5-6,TRBJ1-4
TGTGCCAGCAGCAAGGACCCAAGGGGTAGGATAGTAGCCCTCCACTTT,CASSKDPRGRIVALHF,NA,NA,TRBV5-6,TRBJ1-6
TGTGCCAGCAGGATGACAGGGGAAAAACTGTTTTTT,CASRMTGEKLFF,TRBD1,NA,TRBV28,TRBJ1-4
TGTGCCAGCAGCATCGGACCCTTCTACGAGCAGTACTTC,CASSIGPFYEQYF,NA,NA,TRBV9,TRBJ2-7
TGTGCCAGCAGTGGAGGTAGCGGGCGTTCCTACGAGCAGTACTTC,CASSGGSGRSYEQYF,TRBD2,NA,TRBV6-4,TRBJ2-7
TGCAGTGCTAGTCGGGGGTGGGTGACTGAAGCTTTCTTT,CSASRGWVTEAFF,NA,NA,TRBV20-1,TRBJ1-1
TGTGCCAGCAGAAGACGGGCGAGCAATCAGCCCCAGCATTTT,CASRRRASNQPQHF,NA,once,TRBV2,TRBJ1-5
TGTGCCAGCAGCCTAGGACTAGCGGCACAACCAAGCACAGATACGCAGTATTTT,CASSLGLAAQPSTDTQYF,TRBD2,NA,TRBV5-8,TRBJ2-3
TGTGCCATCAGTGAGTCATGGGCTAGCCTAGAGACCCAGTACTTC,CAISESWASLETQYF,NA,NA,TRBV10-3,TRBJ2-5
TGTGCCAGCAGTACAGGACAGTTTTCCTCTGGGGCCAACGTCCTGACTTTC,CASSTGQFSSGANVLTF,NA,once,TRBV28,TRBJ2-6
TGTGCCAGCACCCACCTTGGGTCGGAGACCCAGTACTTC,CASTHLGSETQYF,NA,NA,TRBV7-2,TRBJ2-5
TGTGCCAGCACTATGGGGTACAATGAGCAGTTCTTC,CASTMGYNEQFF,NA,NA,TRBV12-3/TRBV12-4,TRBJ2-1
TGTGCCAGCAGCCCCCCCCCAGGCTACGAGCAGTACTTC,CASSPPPGYEQYF,NA,NA,TRBV11-2,TRBJ2-7
TGTAGCGGAGTCGACACCGGGGAGCTGTTTTTT,CSGVDTGELFF,NA,NA,TRBV29-1,TRBJ2-2
TGTGCCAGCAGCTTAGGGGGCCGCACAGATACGCAGTATTTT,CASSLGGRTDTQYF,NA,NA,TRBV7-2,TRBJ2-3
TGTGCCAGCAGCCCCGTGAGTTTCACCGGGGAGCTGTTTTTT,CASSPVSFTGELFF,NA,NA,TRBV5-6,TRBJ2-2
TGTGCCAGTAGTATTGGGCCCAGCACTGAAGCTTTCTTT,CASSIGPSTEAFF,NA,NA,TRBV19,TRBJ1-1
TGTGCCAGCAGCCAAGTCCGGGACAGGGGGCGCGGTGAGCAGTTCTTC,CASSQVRDRGRGEQFF,TRBD1,NA,TRBV3-1/TRBV3-2,TRBJ2-1
TGTGCCAGCAGCCCCGCGGGTAGGGGGACTGAAGCTTTCTTT,CASSPAGRGTEAFF,NA,NA,TRBV6-5,TRBJ1-1
TGTGCCAGCAGTGATCTGAACAATGAGCAGTTCTTC,CASSDLNNEQFF,NA,once,TRBV6-1,TRBJ2-1
TGTGCCACCAGTGATTTTCAGACATGGGGGGCCTGGAGATACACCTTC,CATSDFQTWGAWRYTF,NA,NA,TRBV24-1,TRBJ1-2
TGCAGCGTCCTGAGGTTAGGACTTTCGGTCCAAGAGACCCAGTACTTC,CSVLRLGLSVQETQYF,NA,NA,TRBV29-1,TRBJ2-5
TGTGCCACCAGCAGAGAACTAGCGGGGGACAATGAGCAGTTCTTC,CATSRELAGDNEQFF,TRBD2,NA,TRBV15,TRBJ2-1
TGTGCCAGCACTCACGGGGGGGATACTAACTATGGCTACACCTTC,CASTHGGDTNYGYTF,NA,NA,TRBV6-5,TRBJ1-2
TGTGCCACCAGTGATTTGGCGGGGGGTGAAACCGGGGAGCTGTTTTTT,CATSDLAGGETGELFF,TRBD2,NA,TRBV24-1,TRBJ2-2
TGTGCCAGCAGCTTGGCCGGGGCGGGAGGCACAGATACGCAGTATTTT,CASSLAGAGGTDTQYF,TRBD2,NA,TRBV5-4,TRBJ2-3
TGTGCCAGCATTCCCAGCTCGGGTTCTGGAAACACCATATATTTT,CASIPSSGSGNTIYF,NA,NA,TRBV28,TRBJ1-3
TGTGCCACCAGTGATTCGGGAACCTACGAGCAGTACTTC,CATSDSGTYEQYF,NA,NA,TRBV24-1,TRBJ2-7
TGTGCCAGCAGCTTACGGACTAGCGGGAGAAACGGGGAGCTGTTTTTT,CASSLRTSGRNGELFF,TRBD2,NA,TRBV11-2,TRBJ2-2
TGCAGTGCTGGAGGGGTATATGGCTACACCTTC,CSAGGVYGYTF,NA,NA,TRBV20-1,TRBJ1-2
TGTGCCAGCAGTGTAGACTCCGGGACAGGGAACAATCAGCCCCAGCATTTT,CASSVDSGTGNNQPQHF,TRBD1,NA,TRBV6-1,TRBJ1-5
TGTGCCAGCAGTTTCCGGGCCCTGAGGGGTTTTACTAGCACAGATACGCAGTATTTT,CASSFRALRGFTSTDTQYF,NA,NA,TRBV28,TRBJ2-3
TGTGCCAGCAGACCGGGACCTAGAGAAAAACTGTTTTTT,CASRPGPREKLFF,NA,NA,TRBV28,TRBJ1-4
TGTGCCAGTAGTATAGCAGGGAAGAGGACCACTGAAGCTTTCTTT,CASSIAGKRTTEAFF,NA,NA,TRBV19,TRBJ1-1
TGCGCCAGCAGCACCACCACCTCGGGGCCCTACGAGCAGTACTTC,CASSTTTSGPYEQYF,NA,NA,TRBV10-2,TRBJ2-7
TGTGCCACCTTACAGGACAGGGTGAATTCTCGGAACTATGGCTACACCTTC,CATLQDRVNSRNYGYTF,TRBD1,NA,TRBV6-4,TRBJ1-2
TGTGCCAGCAGTAATGGACAGGGCGGAAAACTGTTTTTT,CASSNGQGGKLFF,TRBD1,NA,TRBV2,TRBJ1-4
TGTGCCAGTAGTATAGGACTCGACTATGGCTACACCTTC,CASSIGLDYGYTF,NA,NA,TRBV19,TRBJ1-2
TGCGCCAGCAGTGAGTCGACAGGTCAGGGCCAAGAGACCCAGTACTTC,CASSESTGQGQETQYF,NA,NA,TRBV10-1,TRBJ2-5
TGTGCTAGTGGTAACAGTGGGGAAGAGACCCAGTACTTC,CASGNSGEETQYF,NA,NA,TRBV12-5,TRBJ2-5
TGCAGTGCCGCACCCAGTTACGAGCAGTACTTC,CSAAPSYEQYF,NA,NA,TRBV20-1,TRBJ2-7
TGTGCCAGCAGCTTAAGCAGGGGGGACAAGACCCAGTACTTC,CASSLSRGDKTQYF,NA,few,TRBV7-3,TRBJ2-5
TGCGCCAGCAGCTTCCAGACTAATGAAAAACTGTTTTTT,CASSFQTNEKLFF,NA,NA,TRBV5-1,TRBJ1-4
TGTGCCAGCAGGAGAATGGGACAGGGCGATCAGCCCCAGCATTTT,CASRRMGQGDQPQHF,TRBD1,NA,TRBV6-5,TRBJ1-5
TGTGCCAGCAGCTCGCCTCCGGGAGAAGCTTTCTTT,CASSSPPGEAFF,NA,NA,TRBV7-3,TRBJ1-1
TGTGCCAGCAGTGAATTAGGTCCCCTCCACTTT,CASSELGPLHF,NA,NA,TRBV2,TRBJ1-6
TGCGCCAGCAGCTTGGTAGGGGATGAAAAACTGTTTTTT,CASSLVGDEKLFF,NA,NA,TRBV5-1,TRBJ1-4
TGTGCCAGCAGCAAGGGGACAGGGGGGAGAACTGAAGCTTTCTTT,CASSKGTGGRTEAFF,NA,NA,TRBV21-1,TRBJ1-1
TGTGCCAGCAGCGTAGCTGGGGGGGCGGTAGAGACCCAGTACTTC,CASSVAGGAVETQYF,NA,NA,TRBV9,TRBJ2-5